Listed below are T cell receptor beta chains from one sample, sequenced in a study of early stage breast cancer tumors. Assay used: immunoSEQ multiplex PCR; TCRdb lists only in-frame clones, some missing. Seen here are around 6,500 clones, approximately 66% observed once, and the top ten hold approximately 13%. Sequenced input: normal breast tissue next to the tumor. The receptors stem from a person aged 50-59 years with breast cancer. Each CDR3 is given with its conserved first and last residue. Fields, in order: D gene, V gene, clone size, J gene, CDR3 DNA, CDR3 protein. D genes are given only for firm matches. Expanded clones are given a class, and other clones once, few, many or no size at all.

>-|TRBV11-2|once|TRBJ1-1
TGTGCCAGCAGCTTGACACAGAACACTGAAGCTTTCTTT
CASSLTQNTEAFF
>-|TRBV7-2|-|TRBJ1-1
TGTGCCAGCAGCACTATGGGGAACACTGAAGCTTTCTTT
CASSTMGNTEAFF
>TRBD1|TRBV5-1|-|TRBJ1-1
TGCGCCAGCAGCTTGCCATTCGGACAGGGGAACACTGAAGCTTTCTTT
CASSLPFGQGNTEAFF
>-|TRBV12-2|-|TRBJ1-3
TGTGCAAGTCGCCCTCCAGGGGGCGGAAACACCATATATTTT
CASRPPGGGNTIYF
>TRBD2|TRBV27|few|TRBJ2-3
TGTGCCAGCAGTTTACCTTCCGGGACTAGCGGGAGGGTAAATACGCAGTATTTT
CASSLPSGTSGRVNTQYF
>-|TRBV28|-|TRBJ2-1
TGTGCCAGCAGTTTGATAGGGTCGAACAATGAGCAGTTCTTC
CASSLIGSNNEQFF
>-|TRBV10-2|-|TRBJ2-1
TGCGCCAGCATGCTCGCTGTTGAGCAGTTCTTC
CASMLAVEQFF
>TRBD1|TRBV5-5|-|TRBJ2-3
TGTGCCAGCAGCTGGGACAGGGAAGCGCAGTATTTT
CASSWDREAQYF
>TRBD2|TRBV7-2|-|TRBJ2-4
TGTGCCAGCAGCCCAGGGACTAGCGGAGCCAAAAACATTCAGTACTTC
CASSPGTSGAKNIQYF
>-|TRBV7-2|-|TRBJ2-1
TGTGCCAGCAGCGTAGACCACGGCGGGCAGTTCTTC
CASSVDHGGQFF
>-|TRBV5-4|-|TRBJ1-2
TGTGCCAGCAGCTTGGCACAGGGAGGCTACACCTTC
CASSLAQGGYTF
>-|TRBV4-2|-|TRBJ1-1
TGTGCCAGCAGCCAAAGATTCGACACTGAAGCTTTCTTT
CASSQRFDTEAFF
>-|TRBV5-6|few|TRBJ2-7
TGTGCCAGCAGCTTGGGGGGGTACAGCTACGAGCAGTACTTC
CASSLGGYSYEQYF
>-|TRBV6-6|-|TRBJ1-4
TGTGCCAGCAGCTACACCCTAACTAATGAAAAACTGTTTTTT
CASSYTLTNEKLFF
>-|TRBV7-7|-|TRBJ2-3
TGTGCTAGCAGCTTAGGAGGGGGCCCGCAGTATTTT
CASSLGGGPQYF
>-|TRBV12-5|-|TRBJ2-2
TGTGCTAGTGGTCCTTTAAATAAGAGGGGAACCGGGGAGCTGTTTTTT
CASGPLNKRGTGELFF
>-|TRBV4-2|once|TRBJ2-7
TGTGCCAGCAGCCAAGCCCCGCACGAGCAGTACTTC
CASSQAPHEQYF
>-|TRBV6-1|-|TRBJ2-3
TGTGCCAGCAGTGTCGACTTCTGGGCGGGTAGCACAGATACGCAGTATTTT
CASSVDFWAGSTDTQYF
>TRBD1|TRBV19|-|TRBJ1-2
TGTGCCAGTAGCTACCCAACCGACAGGGTCTATGGCTACACCTTC
CASSYPTDRVYGYTF
>-|TRBV19|few|TRBJ1-2
TGTGCCAGTAGTATCAAGGGGTTCTATGGCTACACCTTC
CASSIKGFYGYTF